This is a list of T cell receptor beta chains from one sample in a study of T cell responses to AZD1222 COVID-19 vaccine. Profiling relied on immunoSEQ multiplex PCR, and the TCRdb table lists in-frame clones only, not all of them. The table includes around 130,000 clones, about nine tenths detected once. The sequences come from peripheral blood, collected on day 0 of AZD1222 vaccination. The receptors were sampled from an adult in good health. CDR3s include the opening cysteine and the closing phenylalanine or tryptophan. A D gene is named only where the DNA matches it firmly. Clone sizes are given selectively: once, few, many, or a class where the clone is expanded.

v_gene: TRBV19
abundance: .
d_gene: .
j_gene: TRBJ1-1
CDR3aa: CASSIWLVIPNTEAFF
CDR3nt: TGTGCCAGTAGTATTTGGCTCGTCATTCCCAACACTGAAGCTTTCTTT

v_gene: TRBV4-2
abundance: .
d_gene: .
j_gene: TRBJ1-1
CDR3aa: CASSPGWATEAFF
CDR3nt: TGTGCCAGCAGCCCAGGTTGGGCCACTGAAGCTTTCTTT

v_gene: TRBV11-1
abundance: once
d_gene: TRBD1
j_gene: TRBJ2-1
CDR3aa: CASSFRGHDNEQFF
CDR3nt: TGTGCCAGCAGCTTCAGGGGGCACGACAATGAGCAGTTCTTC

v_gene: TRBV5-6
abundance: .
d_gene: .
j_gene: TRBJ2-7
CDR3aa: CASSPIDSF
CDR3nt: TGTGCCAGCAGCCCGATCGACAGTTTC

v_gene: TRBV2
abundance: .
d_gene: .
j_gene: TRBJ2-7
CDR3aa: CASSDLNRARNEQYF
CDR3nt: TGTGCCAGCAGTGACCTGAACAGGGCCCGCAACGAGCAGTACTTC

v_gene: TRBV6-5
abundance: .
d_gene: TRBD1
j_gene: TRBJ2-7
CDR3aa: CASSYSRGRYEQYF
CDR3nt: TGTGCCAGCAGTTACTCGAGGGGGCGGTACGAGCAGTACTTC

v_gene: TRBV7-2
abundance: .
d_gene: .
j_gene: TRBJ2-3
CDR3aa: CASSLRAGPAYTDTQYF
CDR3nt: TGTGCCAGCAGCCTCCGAGCGGGTCCGGCCTACACAGATACGCAGTATTTT

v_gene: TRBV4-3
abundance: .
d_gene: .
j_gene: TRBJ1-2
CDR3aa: CASSQLTGLGYTF
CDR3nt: TGCGCCAGCAGCCAACTTACAGGGTTGGGCTACACCTTC

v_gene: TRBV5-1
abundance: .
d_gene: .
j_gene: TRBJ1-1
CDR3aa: CASSLEVPRGTEAFF
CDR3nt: TGCGCCAGCAGCTTGGAGGTCCCCAGGGGCACTGAAGCTTTCTTT

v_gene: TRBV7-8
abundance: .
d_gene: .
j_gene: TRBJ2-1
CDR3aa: CASSLVGGANEQFF
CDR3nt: TGTGCCAGCAGCTTAGTAGGTGGGGCCAATGAGCAGTTCTTC

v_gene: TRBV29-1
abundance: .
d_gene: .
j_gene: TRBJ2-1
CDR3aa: CSGGADSSYNEQFF
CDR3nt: TGCAGCGGGGGGGCGGACAGCTCCTACAATGAGCAGTTCTTC

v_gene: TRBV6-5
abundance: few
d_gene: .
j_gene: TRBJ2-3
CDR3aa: CASSYYDSRTDTQYF
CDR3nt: TGTGCCAGCAGTTACTACGACAGCCGCACAGATACGCAGTATTTT

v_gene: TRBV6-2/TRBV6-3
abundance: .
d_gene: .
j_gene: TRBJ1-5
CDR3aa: CASSPNGQNNQPQHF
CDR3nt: TGTGCCAGCAGTCCGAACGGACAGAACAATCAGCCCCAGCATTTT

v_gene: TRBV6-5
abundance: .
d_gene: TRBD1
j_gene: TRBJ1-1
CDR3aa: CASSQGGTEAFF
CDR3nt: TGTGCCAGCAGTCAGGGGGGCACTGAAGCTTTCTTT

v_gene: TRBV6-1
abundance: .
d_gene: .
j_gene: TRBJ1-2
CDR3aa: CASSERGNYGYTF
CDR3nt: TGTGCCAGCAGTGAACGTGGGAACTATGGCTACACCTTC

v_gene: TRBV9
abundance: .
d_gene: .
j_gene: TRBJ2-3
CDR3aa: CASSLGGDTQYF
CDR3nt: TGTGCCAGCAGCCTCGGGGGTGATACGCAGTATTTT

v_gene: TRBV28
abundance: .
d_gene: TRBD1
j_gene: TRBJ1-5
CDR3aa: CASSLSAGGIQPQHF
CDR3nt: TGTGCCAGCAGTTTATCAGCAGGGGGCATTCAGCCCCAGCATTTT

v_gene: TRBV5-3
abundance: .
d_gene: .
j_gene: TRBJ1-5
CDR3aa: CARIPERFDQPQHF
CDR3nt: TGTGCCAGAATCCCGGAGAGGTTCGATCAGCCCCAGCATTTT

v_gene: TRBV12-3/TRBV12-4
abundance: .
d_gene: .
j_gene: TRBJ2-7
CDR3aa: CASSFLRSEQYF
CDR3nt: TGTGCCAGCAGTTTTCTACGAAGCGAGCAGTACTTC

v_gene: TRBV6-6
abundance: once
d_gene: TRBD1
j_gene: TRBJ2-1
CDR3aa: CASSWRQGQYNEQFF
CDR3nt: TGTGCCAGCAGTTGGCGACAGGGGCAATACAATGAGCAGTTCTTC

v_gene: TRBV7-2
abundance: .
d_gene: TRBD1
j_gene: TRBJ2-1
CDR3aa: CASTSSRGSAYNEQFF
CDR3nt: TGTGCCAGCACCTCAAGCAGGGGGTCCGCTTACAATGAGCAGTTCTTC

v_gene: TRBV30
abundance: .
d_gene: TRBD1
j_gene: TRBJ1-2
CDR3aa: CAWSRDRGGNGYTF
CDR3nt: TGTGCCTGGAGCCGCGACAGGGGGGGAAATGGCTACACCTTC

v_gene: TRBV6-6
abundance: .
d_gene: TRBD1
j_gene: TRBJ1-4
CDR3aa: CASRKGQELFF
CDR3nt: TGTGCCAGCAGAAAGGGACAGGAACTGTTTTTT

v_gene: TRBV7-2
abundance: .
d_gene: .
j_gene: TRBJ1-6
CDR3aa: CASSLDAFNSPLHF
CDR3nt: TGTGCCAGCAGCTTAGATGCCTTTAATTCACCCCTCCACTTT

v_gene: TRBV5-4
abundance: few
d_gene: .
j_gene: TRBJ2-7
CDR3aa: CASSLVVGEQYF
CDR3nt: TGTGCCAGCAGCTTGGTAGTCGGCGAGCAGTACTTC

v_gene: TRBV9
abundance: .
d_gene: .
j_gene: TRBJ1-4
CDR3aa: CASSPGGADEKLFF
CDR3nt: TGTGCCAGCAGCCCTGGGGGGGCAGATGAAAAACTGTTTTTT

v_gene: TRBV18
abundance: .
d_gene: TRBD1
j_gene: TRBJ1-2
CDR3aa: CASSPRTGDGYTF
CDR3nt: TGTGCCAGCTCCCCCAGGACAGGGGATGGCTACACCTTC

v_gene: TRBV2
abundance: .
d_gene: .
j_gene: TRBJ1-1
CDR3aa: CASSAQGSLNTEAFF
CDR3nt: TGTGCCAGCAGCGCCCAAGGGTCGCTGAACACTGAAGCTTTCTTT

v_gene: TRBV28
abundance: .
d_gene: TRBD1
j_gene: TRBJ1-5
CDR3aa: CASSPGQVQSQHF
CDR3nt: TGTGCCAGCAGCCCCGGACAGGTCCAGTCCCAGCATTTT

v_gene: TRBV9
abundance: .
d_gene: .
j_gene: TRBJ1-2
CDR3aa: CASSGQVAYGYTF
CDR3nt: TGTGCCAGCAGCGGACAGGTTGCCTATGGCTACACCTTC

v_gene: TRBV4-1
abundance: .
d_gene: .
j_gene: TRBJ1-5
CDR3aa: CASSQDSATHQPQHF
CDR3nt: TGCGCCAGCAGCCAAGATTCAGCAACCCATCAGCCCCAGCATTTT

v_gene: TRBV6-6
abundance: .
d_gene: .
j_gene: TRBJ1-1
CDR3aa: CASSSPWTENTEAFF
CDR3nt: TGTGCCAGCAGTTCCCCCTGGACTGAGAACACTGAAGCTTTCTTT

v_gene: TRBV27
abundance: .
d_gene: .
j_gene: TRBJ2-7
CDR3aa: CASSLSRAGLSSYEQYF
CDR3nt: TGTGCCAGCAGTTTATCGAGGGCAGGTCTAAGCTCCTACGAGCAGTACTTC

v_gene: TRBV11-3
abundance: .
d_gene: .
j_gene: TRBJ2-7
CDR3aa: CASSLGATSYEQYF
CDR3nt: TGTGCCAGCAGCTTAGGAGCTACTAGCTACGAGCAGTACTTC

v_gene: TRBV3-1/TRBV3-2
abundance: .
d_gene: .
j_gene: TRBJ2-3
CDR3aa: CASSLSPGDTQYF
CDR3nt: TGTGCCAGCAGCCTTTCGCCCGGCGATACGCAGTATTTT

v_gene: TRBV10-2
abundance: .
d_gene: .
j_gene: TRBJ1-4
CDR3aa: CASSRSVSSELFF
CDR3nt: TGCGCCAGCAGTAGGTCGGTCTCGTCGGAACTGTTTTTT

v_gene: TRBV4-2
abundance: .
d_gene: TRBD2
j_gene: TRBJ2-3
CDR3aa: CASSQVAGGSDTQYF
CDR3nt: TGTGCCAGCAGCCAAGTAGCGGGGGGTAGTGATACGCAGTATTTT

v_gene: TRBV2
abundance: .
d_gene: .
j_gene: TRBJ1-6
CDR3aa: CASSEYRASNSPLHF
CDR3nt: TGTGCCAGCAGTGAGTACAGGGCCTCTAATTCACCCCTCCACTTT

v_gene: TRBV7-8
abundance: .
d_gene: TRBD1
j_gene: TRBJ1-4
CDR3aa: CASSSKTGLAEKLFF
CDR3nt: TGTGCCAGCAGCTCGAAGACAGGGTTAGCTGAAAAACTGTTTTTT

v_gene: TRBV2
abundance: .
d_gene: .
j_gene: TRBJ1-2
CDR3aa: CASMEGRVDYGYTF
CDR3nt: TGTGCCAGCATGGAGGGCAGGGTGGACTATGGCTACACCTTC

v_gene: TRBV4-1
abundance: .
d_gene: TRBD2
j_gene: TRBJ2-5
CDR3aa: CASTTFSGVQQETQYF
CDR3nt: TGCGCCAGCACAACCTTTAGCGGGGTCCAACAAGAGACCCAGTACTTC

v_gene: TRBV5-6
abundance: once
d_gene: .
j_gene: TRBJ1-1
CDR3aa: CASSQGRGRIYTEAFF
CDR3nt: TGTGCCAGCAGCCAAGGACGGGGCCGAATTTACACTGAAGCTTTCTTT

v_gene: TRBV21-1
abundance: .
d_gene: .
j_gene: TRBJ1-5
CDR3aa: CASSKIEFQGNQPQHF
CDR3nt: TGTGCCAGCAGCAAGATCGAATTCCAGGGGAACCAGCCCCAGCATTTT

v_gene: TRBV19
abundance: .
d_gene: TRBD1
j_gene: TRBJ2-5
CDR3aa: CASSPLGQGLETQYF
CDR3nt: TGTGCCAGTAGTCCCCTGGGACAGGGATTAGAGACCCAGTACTTC

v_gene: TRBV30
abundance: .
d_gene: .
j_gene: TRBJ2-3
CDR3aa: CAWSVGGGETDTQYF
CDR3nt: TGTGCCTGGAGTGTGGGAGGGGGGGAGACAGATACGCAGTATTTT

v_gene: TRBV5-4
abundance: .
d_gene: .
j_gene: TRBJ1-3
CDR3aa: CASSLGQFKAGNTIYF
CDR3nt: TGTGCCAGCAGCTTAGGACAGTTCAAAGCTGGAAACACCATATATTTT

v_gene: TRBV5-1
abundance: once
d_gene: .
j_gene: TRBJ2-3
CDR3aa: CASSPAPLASTDTQYF
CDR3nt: TGCGCCAGCAGCCCAGCCCCTCTGGCAAGCACAGATACGCAGTATTTT

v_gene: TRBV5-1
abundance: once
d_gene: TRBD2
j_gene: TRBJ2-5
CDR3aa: CASSLGASGDVETQYF
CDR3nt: TGCGCCAGCAGCTTGGGGGCTAGCGGGGACGTAGAGACCCAGTACTTC

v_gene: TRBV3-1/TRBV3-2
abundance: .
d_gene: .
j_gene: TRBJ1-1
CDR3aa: CASSQSSVVTEAFF
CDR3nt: TGTGCCAGCAGCCAGTCATCGGTAGTCACTGAAGCTTTCTTT

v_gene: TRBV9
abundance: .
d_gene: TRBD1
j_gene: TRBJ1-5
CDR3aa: CASSARDRGPQHF
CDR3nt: TGTGCCAGCAGCGCCCGGGACAGGGGGCCCCAGCATTTT

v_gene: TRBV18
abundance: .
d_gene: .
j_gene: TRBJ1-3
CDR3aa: CASSPRTDGNTIYF
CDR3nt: TGTGCCAGCTCACCCAGGACAGATGGAAACACCATATATTTT

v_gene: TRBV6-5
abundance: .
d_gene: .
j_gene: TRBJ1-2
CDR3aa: CASSRDGDYGYTF
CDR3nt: TGTGCCAGCAGTAGGGACGGCGACTATGGCTACACCTTC

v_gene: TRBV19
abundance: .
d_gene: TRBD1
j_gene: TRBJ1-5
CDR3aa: CASSIGTGGNQPQHF
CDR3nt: TGTGCCAGTAGTATCGGGACAGGGGGGAATCAGCCCCAGCATTTT

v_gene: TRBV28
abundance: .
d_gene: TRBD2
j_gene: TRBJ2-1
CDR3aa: CASLSGGADSNEQFF
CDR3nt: TGTGCCAGCCTCTCGGGGGGTGCCGACAGCAATGAGCAGTTCTTC

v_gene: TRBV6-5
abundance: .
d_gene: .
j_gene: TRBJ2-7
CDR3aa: CASSLVLGGHEQYF
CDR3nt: TGTGCCAGCAGTTTGGTTCTCGGGGGCCACGAGCAGTACTTC